The T cell receptor beta chain described here comes from a study of shared clonotypes between healthy human individuals. With 8 bases removed from V and 4 bases from J, the gap between germline ends came to 20 bases. From germline, CDR1 is LNHNV and CDR2 YYDKDF (reference sequence). The CDR3 runs to 15 residues. It was at deep level that the assay was run. Libraries were prepared by immunoSEQ multiplex PCR; TCRdb keeps only in-frame clonotypes and omits some of them. The sample has roughly 500,000 clones, 81% seen once. The origin of this receptor is a woman aged 40 to 49 in good health. Some clones in this sample may be carry-over from other donors' samples. The gene calls are TRBV15 and TRBJ1-1; D ambiguous. Sequenced sample: PBMCs. The CDR3 reads CATAPWQGPGTEAFF. The CDR3 DNA reads as TGTGCCACCGCGCCTTGGCAAGGGCCGGGCACTGAAGCTTTCTTT.